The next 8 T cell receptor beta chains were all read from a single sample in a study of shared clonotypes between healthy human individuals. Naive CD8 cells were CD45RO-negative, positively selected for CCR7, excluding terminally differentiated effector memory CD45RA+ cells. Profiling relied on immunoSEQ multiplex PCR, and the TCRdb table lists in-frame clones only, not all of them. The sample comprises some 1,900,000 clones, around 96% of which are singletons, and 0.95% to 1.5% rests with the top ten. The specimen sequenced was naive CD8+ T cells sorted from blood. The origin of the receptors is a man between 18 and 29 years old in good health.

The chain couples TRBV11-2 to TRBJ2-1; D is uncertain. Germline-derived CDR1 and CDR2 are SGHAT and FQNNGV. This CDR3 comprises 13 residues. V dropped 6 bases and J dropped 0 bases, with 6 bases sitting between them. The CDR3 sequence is CASRSSSYNEQFF. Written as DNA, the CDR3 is TGTGCCAGCAGATCCAGCTCCTACAATGAGCAGTTCTTC.

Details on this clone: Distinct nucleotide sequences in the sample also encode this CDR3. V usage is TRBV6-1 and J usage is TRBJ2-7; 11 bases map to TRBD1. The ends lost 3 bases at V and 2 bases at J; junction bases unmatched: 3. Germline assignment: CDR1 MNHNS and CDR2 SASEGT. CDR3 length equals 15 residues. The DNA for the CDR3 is TGTGCCAGCAGTGAGGTGGGACAGGGGGCCTACGAGCAGTACTTC. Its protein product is CASSEVGQGAYEQYF.

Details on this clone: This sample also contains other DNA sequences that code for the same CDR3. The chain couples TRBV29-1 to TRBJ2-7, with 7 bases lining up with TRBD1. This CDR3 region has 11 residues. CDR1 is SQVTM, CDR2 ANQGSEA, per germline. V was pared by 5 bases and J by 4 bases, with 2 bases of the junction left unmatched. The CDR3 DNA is TGCAGCGTTCGGACAGGATACGAGCAGTACTTC. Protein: CSVRTGYEQYF.

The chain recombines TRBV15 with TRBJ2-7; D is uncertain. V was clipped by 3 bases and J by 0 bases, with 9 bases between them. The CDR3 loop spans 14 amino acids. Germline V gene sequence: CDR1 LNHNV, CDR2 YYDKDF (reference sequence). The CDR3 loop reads CATSSAFPSYEQYF. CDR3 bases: TGTGCCACCAGCAGCGCATTTCCCTCCTACGAGCAGTACTTC.

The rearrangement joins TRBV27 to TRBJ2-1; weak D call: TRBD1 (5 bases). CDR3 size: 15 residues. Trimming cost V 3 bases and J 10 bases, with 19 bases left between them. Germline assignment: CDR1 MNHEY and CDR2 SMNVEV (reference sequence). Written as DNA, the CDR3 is TGTGCCAGCAGTTTCCAAACCGTAGGGGCCGGAGAGCAGTTCTTC. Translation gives CASSFQTVGAGEQFF.

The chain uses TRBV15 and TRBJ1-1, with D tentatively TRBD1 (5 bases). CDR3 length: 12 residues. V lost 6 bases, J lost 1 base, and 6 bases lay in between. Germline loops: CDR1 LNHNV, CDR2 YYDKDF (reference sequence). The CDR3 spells CATSTGNTEAFF. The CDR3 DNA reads TGTGCCACCAGTACAGGGAACACTGAAGCTTTCTTT.

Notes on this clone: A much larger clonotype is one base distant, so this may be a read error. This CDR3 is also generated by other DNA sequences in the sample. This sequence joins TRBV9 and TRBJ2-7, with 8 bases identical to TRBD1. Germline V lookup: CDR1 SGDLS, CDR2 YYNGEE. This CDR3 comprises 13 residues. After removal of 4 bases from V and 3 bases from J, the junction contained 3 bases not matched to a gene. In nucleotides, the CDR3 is TGTGCCAGCAGCTTGGGACAGGACTACGAGCAGTACTTC. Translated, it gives CASSLGQDYEQYF.

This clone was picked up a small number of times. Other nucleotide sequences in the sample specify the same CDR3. This CDR3 is CASSPDSSYEQYF. In nucleotides, the CDR3 is TGCGCCAGCAGCCCCGACAGTTCCTACGAGCAGTACTTC. The chain has TRBV5-1 and TRBJ2-7; D is perhaps TRBD1 (5 bases). Germline V gene data show CDR1 as SGHRS and CDR2 as YFSETQ. The CDR3 has 13 amino acids. Trimming shortened V by 4 bases and J by 1 base, and 9 bases separated the two germline ends.